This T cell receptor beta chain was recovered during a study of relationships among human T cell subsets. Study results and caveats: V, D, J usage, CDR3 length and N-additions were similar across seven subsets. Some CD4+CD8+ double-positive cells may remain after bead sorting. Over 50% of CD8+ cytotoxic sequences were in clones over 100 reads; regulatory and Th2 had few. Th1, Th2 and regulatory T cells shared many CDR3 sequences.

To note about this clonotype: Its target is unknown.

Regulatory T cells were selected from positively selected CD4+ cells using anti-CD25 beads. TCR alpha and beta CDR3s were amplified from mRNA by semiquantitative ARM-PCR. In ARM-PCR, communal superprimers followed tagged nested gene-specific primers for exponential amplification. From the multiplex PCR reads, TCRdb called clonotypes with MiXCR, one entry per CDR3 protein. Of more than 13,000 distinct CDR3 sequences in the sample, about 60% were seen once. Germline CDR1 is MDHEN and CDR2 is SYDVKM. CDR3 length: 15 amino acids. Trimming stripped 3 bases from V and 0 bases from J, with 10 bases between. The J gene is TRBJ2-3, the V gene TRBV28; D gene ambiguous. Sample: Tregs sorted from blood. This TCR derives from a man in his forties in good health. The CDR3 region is CASSLRGTSTDTQYF. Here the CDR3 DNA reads TGTGCCAGCAGTTTGAGAGGAACTAGCACAGATACGCAGTATTTT.